This T cell receptor (beta chain) was identified during a study of blood T cell repertoires in COVID-19. This table comes from immunoSEQ multiplex PCR, and its TCRdb copy is limited to in-frame clones, with some not included. The sample contains about 150,000 clones, around 83% of which appear only once. The sequenced material came from peripheral blood. The sequence was obtained from a woman aged 60-75 years with COVID-19, enrolled during active disease.

The CDR3 nucleotides read TGCGCCAGCAGTGGGGGGACGGGGGTTTGGTATGGCTACACCTTC. Amino acids: CASSGGTGVWYGYTF. The V and J genes are TRBV10-2 and TRBJ1-2; perhaps TRBD1 as D (5 bases). This CDR3 is 15 amino acids long. CDR1 is WSHSY, CDR2 SAAADI, per germline. With 4 bases removed from V and 5 bases from J, the gap between germline ends came to 17 bases.